The 2 T cell receptor beta chains in this list originate from one sample, sequenced in a study of beta chain features in type 1 diabetes. Investigators reverse transcribed all isolated RNA, so they sequenced expressed TCRB transcripts. The data were produced by immunoSEQ multiplex PCR, yet TCRdb's version contains in-frame clones alone and is incomplete. The repertoire holds 37,000 or so clones, around 45% seen once, with 0.72% in the top ten. Material: central memory CD4+ T cells from blood. The origin of the receptors is a woman aged 18-35 years in good health.

This chain uses TRBV29-1 with TRBJ2-7; weak D call: TRBD1 (5 bases). The germline V gene has CDR1 SQVTM and CDR2 ANQGSEA. V was cut by 7 bases and J by 0 bases, with 10 bases left in between. CDR3 length equals 12 residues. CDR3 sequence: CSAGHYSYEQYF. CDR3 coding DNA: TGCAGCGCCGGACACTACTCCTACGAGCAGTACTTC.

This rearrangement joins TRBV7-2 to TRBJ2-1; 10 bases are shared with TRBD2. Germline V gene sequence: CDR1 SGHTA, CDR2 FQGNSA. V lost 1 base, J lost 10 bases, and 16 bases stayed unmatched. The CDR3 consists of 18 residues. The CDR3 DNA is TGTGCCAGCAGCTTAGTAGTAGGGGGTCTAGCGGGAGCCCAAGAGCAGTTCTTC. Its protein is CASSLVVGGLAGAQEQFF.